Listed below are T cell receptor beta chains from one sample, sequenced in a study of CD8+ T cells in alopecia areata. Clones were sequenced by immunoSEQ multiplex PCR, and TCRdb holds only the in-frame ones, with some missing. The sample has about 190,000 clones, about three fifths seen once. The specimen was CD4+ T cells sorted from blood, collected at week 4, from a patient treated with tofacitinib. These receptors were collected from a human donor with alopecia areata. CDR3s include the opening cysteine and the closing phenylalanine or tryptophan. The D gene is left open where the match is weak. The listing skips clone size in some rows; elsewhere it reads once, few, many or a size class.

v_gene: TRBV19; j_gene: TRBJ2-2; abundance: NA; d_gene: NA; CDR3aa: CASSSGLHRELFF; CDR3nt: TGTGCCAGTAGTTCGGGACTCCACCGGGAGCTGTTTTTT
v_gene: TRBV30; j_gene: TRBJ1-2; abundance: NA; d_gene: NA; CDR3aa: CASGNYGYTF; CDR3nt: TGTGCCTCGGGAAACTATGGCTACACCTTC
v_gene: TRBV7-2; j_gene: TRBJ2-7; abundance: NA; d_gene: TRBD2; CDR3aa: CASSFIAGGTYEQYF; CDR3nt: TGTGCCAGCAGCTTTATAGCGGGAGGTACCTACGAGCAGTACTTC
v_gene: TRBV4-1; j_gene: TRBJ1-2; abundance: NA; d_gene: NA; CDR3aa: CASSQVYGQANYGYTF; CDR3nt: TGCGCCAGCAGCCAGGTCTACGGACAAGCTAACTATGGCTACACCTTC
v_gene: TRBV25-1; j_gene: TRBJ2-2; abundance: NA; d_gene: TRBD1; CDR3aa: CASSVRDRETGELFF; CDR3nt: TGTGCCAGCAGTGTCCGGGACAGGGAGACCGGGGAGCTGTTTTTT
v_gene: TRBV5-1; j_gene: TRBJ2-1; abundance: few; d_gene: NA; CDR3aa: CASTKDIAPTSEQFF; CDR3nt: TGCGCCAGCACGAAGGACATAGCCCCAACCAGTGAGCAGTTCTTC
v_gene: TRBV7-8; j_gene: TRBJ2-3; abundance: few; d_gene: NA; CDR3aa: CATQRGERVADTQYF; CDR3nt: TGTGCCACTCAGAGGGGGGAGCGGGTGGCAGATACGCAGTATTTT
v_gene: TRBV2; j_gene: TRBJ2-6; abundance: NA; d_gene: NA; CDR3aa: CASRQNSGANVLTF; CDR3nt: TGTGCCAGCAGACAGAACTCTGGGGCCAACGTCCTGACTTTC
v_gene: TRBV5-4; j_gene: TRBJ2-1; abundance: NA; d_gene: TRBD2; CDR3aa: CASSNSGRNEQFF; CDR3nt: TGTGCCAGCAGCAATAGCGGGAGAAATGAGCAGTTCTTC
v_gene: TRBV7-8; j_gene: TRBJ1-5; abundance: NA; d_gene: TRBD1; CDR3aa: CASSWGRQGGQPQHF; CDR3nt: TGTGCCAGCAGCTGGGGTCGACAGGGGGGTCAGCCCCAGCATTTT
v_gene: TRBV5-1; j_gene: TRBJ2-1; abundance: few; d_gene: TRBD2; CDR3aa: CASSLMGGSSYNEQFF; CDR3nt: TGCGCCAGCAGCCTTATGGGCGGGAGCTCCTACAATGAGCAGTTCTTC
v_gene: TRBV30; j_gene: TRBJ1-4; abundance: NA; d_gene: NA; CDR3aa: CAWRRTGTTNEKLFF; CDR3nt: TGTGCCTGGAGAAGAACAGGGACGACTAATGAAAAACTGTTTTTT
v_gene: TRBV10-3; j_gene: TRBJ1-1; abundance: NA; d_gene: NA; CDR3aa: CATRNTEAFF; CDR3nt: TGTGCCACACGGAACACTGAAGCTTTCTTT
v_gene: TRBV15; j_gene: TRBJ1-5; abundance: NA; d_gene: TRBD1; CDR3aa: CATSTGQGYQPQHF; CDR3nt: TGTGCCACCAGCACTGGACAGGGCTATCAGCCCCAGCATTTT
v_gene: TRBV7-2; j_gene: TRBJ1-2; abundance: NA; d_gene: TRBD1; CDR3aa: CASSLGTRQQGGTGGYTF; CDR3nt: TGTGCCAGCAGCTTAGGTACCCGTCAACAGGGGGGGACCGGTGGCTACACCTTC
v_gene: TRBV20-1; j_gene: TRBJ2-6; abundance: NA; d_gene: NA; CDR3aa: CSASGANVLTF; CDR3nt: TGCAGTGCTTCTGGGGCCAACGTCCTGACTTTC
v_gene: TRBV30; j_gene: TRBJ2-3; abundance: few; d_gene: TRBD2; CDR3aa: CAWSAGRERTTQYF; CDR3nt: TGTGCCTGGAGTGCGGGGCGGGAGCGAACTACGCAGTATTTT
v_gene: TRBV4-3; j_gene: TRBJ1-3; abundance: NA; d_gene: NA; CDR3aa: CASSQDRSGFNTIYF; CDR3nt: TGCGCCAGCAGCCAAGATAGATCGGGATTTAACACCATATATTTT
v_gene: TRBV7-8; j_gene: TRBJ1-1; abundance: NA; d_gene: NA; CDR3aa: CASTHSRGPEAFF; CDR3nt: TGTGCCAGCACCCATTCAAGGGGACCTGAAGCTTTCTTT
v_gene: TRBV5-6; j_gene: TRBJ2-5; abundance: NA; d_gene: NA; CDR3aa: CASSLSGSETQYF; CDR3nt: TGTGCCAGCAGCTTATCTGGATCGGAGACCCAGTACTTC
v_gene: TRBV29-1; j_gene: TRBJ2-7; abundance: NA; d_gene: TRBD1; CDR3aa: CSVRFVGQGFMLAEYF; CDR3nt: TGCAGCGTGCGGTTTGTGGGACAGGGGTTTATGTTGGCTGAGTACTTC
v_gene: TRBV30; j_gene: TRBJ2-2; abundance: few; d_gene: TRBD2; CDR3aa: CAWRTSGRVTGELFF; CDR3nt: TGTGCCTGGAGGACTAGCGGGAGAGTAACCGGGGAGCTGTTTTTT
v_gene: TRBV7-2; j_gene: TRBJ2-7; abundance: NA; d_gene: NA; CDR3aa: CASSSPWDEQYF; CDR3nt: TGTGCCAGCAGCTCTCCTTGGGACGAGCAGTACTTC
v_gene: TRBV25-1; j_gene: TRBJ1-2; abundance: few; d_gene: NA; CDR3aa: CASSENSNYGYTF; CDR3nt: TGTGCCAGCAGTGAAAACAGCAACTATGGCTACACCTTC
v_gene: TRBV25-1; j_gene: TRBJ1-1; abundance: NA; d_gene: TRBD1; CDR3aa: CASSDRTGNTEAFF; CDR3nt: TGTGCCAGCAGTGATCGGACAGGGAACACTGAAGCTTTCTTT
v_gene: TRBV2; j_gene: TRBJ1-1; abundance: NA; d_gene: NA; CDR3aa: CASRIGQNTEAFF; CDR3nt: TGTGCCAGCAGGATAGGACAGAACACTGAAGCTTTCTTT
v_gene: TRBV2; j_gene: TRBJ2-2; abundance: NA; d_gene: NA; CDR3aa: CASKPGRDTGELFF; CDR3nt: TGTGCCAGCAAGCCGGGACGTGACACCGGGGAGCTGTTTTTT
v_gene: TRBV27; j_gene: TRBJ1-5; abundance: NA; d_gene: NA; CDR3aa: CASSQGRSNQPQHF; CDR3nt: TGTGCCAGCAGTCAAGGGAGGAGCAATCAGCCCCAGCATTTT
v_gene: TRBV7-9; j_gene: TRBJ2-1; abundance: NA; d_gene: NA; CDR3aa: CASSYSRDYAEQFF; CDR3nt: TGTGCCAGCAGCTACAGCAGGGATTACGCTGAGCAGTTCTTC
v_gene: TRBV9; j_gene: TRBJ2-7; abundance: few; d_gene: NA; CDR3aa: CASSVDGNNYEQYF; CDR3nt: TGTGCCAGCAGCGTAGACGGGAACAACTACGAGCAGTACTTC
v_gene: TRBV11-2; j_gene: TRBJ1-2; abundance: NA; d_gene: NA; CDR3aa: CASSLQTHRPGYTF; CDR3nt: TGTGCCAGCAGCTTACAAACCCACCGCCCGGGCTACACCTTC
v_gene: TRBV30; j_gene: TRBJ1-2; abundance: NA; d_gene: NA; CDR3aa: CAWTFRRGGYGYTF; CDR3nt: TGTGCCTGGACCTTTAGAAGGGGCGGGTATGGCTACACCTTC
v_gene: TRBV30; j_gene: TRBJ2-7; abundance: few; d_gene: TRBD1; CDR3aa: CAWGDRVYEQYF; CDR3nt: TGTGCCTGGGGGGACAGGGTGTACGAGCAGTACTTC
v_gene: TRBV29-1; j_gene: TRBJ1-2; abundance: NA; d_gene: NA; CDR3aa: CSVHLVTDYGYTF; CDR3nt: TGCAGCGTCCATTTAGTAACAGACTATGGCTACACCTTC
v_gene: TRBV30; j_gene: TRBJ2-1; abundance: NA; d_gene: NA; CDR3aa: CAWELKASYNEQFF; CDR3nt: TGTGCCTGGGAGCTTAAAGCATCCTACAATGAGCAGTTCTTC
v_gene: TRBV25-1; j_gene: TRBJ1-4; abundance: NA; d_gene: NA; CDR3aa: CASSEGVANEKLFF; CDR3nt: TGTGCCAGCAGTGAAGGGGTGGCTAATGAAAAACTGTTTTTT
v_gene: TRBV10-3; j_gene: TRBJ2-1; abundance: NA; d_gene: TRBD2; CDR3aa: CAIRGTSGPTSSYNEQFF; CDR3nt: TGTGCCATCAGAGGGACTAGCGGACCTACGAGCTCCTACAATGAGCAGTTCTTC
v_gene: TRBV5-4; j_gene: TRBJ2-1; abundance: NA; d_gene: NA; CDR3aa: CASSLGISFNEQFF; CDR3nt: TGTGCCAGCAGCCTTGGGATTTCCTTTAATGAGCAGTTCTTC
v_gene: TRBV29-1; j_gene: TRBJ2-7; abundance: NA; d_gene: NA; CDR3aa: CSVGQDEQYF; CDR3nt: TGCAGCGTTGGACAAGACGAGCAGTACTTC
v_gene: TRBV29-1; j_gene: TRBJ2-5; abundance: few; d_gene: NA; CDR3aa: CSAVSQGKETQYF; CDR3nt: TGCAGCGCAGTTTCTCAGGGGAAGGAGACCCAGTACTTC
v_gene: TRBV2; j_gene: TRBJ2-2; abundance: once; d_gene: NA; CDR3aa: CASSDSLPGTGELFF; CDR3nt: TGTGCCAGCAGTGACTCTCTCCCAGGCACCGGGGAGCTGTTTTTT
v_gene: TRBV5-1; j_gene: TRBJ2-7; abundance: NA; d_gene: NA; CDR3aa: CASSLAGQGTRSEQYF; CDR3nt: TGCGCCAGCAGCTTGGCAGGACAGGGGACTAGAAGCGAGCAGTACTTC
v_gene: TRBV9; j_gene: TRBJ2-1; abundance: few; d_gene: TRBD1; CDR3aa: CASSLGQGAYNEQFF; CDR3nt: TGTGCCAGCAGCCTCGGACAGGGGGCTTACAATGAGCAGTTCTTC
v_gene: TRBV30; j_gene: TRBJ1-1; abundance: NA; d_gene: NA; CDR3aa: CAWSGPNSAFF; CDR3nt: TGTGCCTGGAGTGGCCCCAATTCTGCTTTCTTT
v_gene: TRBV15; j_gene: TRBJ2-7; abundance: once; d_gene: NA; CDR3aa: CATSRDPGGTYEQYF; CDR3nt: TGTGCCACCAGCAGAGACCCTGGGGGAACCTACGAGCAGTACTTC
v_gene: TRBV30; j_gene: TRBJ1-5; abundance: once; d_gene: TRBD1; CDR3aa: CAWGDRGGQPQHF; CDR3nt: TGTGCCTGGGGAGACAGGGGAGGTCAGCCCCAGCATTTT
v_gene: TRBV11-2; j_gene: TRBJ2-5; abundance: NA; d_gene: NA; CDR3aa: CASSLDPRGGWTQYF; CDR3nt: TGTGCCAGCAGCTTAGATCCGCGGGGCGGGTGGACCCAGTACTTC
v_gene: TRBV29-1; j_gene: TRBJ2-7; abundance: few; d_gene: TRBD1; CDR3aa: CSVEWGTGSSYEQYF; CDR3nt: TGCAGCGTTGAATGGGGGACAGGGTCTTCCTACGAGCAGTACTTC
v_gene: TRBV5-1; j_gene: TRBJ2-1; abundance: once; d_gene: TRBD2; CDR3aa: CASSLAGEGYNEQFF; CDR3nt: TGCGCCAGCAGCTTGGCGGGGGAGGGCTACAATGAGCAGTTCTTC
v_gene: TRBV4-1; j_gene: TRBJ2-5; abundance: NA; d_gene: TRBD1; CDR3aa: CASSQLQGGGKTQYF; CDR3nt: TGCGCCAGCAGCCAGTTACAGGGGGGTGGTAAGACCCAGTACTTC
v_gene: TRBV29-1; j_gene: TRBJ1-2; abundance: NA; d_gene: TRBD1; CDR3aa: CSEDRVGGYTF; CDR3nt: TGCAGCGAAGACAGGGTGGGTGGCTACACCTTC
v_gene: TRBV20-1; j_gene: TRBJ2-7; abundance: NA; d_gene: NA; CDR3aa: CSARRGRVQYF; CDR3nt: TGCAGTGCTAGAAGGGGTAGAGTGCAGTACTTC
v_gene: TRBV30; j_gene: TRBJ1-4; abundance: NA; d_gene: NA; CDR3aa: CAWNSQEGEKLFF; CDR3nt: TGTGCCTGGAACTCCCAAGAAGGTGAAAAACTGTTTTTT
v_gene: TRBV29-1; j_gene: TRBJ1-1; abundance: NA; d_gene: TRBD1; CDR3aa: CSATGQMNTEAFF; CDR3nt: TGCAGCGCCACGGGACAGATGAACACTGAAGCTTTCTTT